This TCR beta chain was sequenced for a study of cytomegalovirus exposure and HLA in healthy donors. Study details: A prior study identified approximately 120 million unique TCR beta sequences from about 180 million T cells. General study findings and limits: Overall, some 160 TCR beta chains were annotated as cytomegalovirus-associated. Presence/absence comparisons presumed near-even sequencing depth among donors.

CDR3 size: 17 residues. Germline trimming cut 3 bases from V and 5 bases from J; bases unmatched to any gene: 10. Germline CDR1 SGHRS, CDR2 YFSETQ. With regard to this clone: Antigen: not known.

The PCR was carried out with 60 Vbeta primers and 13 Jbeta primers. The table came from immunoSEQ multiplex PCR; TCRdb's copy has only in-frame clones and leaves some out. The repertoire consists of 170,000 or so clones, with 83% occurring once and the leading ten covering more than 1.5%. The genes are TRBV5-1 and TRBJ2-3; TRBD2 aligns across 12 bases. The sequence was collected from a man aged 45-65 years in good health and CMV-seronegative. The specimen was PBMCs. The chain's CDR3 is CASSSQPTSGGKDTQYF. CDR3 nucleotide sequence: TGCGCCAGCAGCTCCCAACCGACTAGCGGGGGAAAAGATACGCAGTATTTT.